The source of this TCR beta chain is a study of CD8 T cells in ankylosing spondylitis (TCRdb year 2017). Regarding the research as a whole: The study set out to find disease-linked TCR variants by profiling T cell receptor beta repertoires in ankylosing spondylitis patients and healthy donors. Peripheral blood was sampled, and synovial fluid was also collected from ankylosing spondylitis patients. The full study cohort comprised 25 or so ankylosing spondylitis patients and about 110 healthy donors.

General findings and caveats noted by the study authors: According to the report, matched synovial fluid samples from ankylosing spondylitis patients were significantly enriched for the disease-linked clones. The disease-linked clones showed a CD8+ phenotype and occurred at relatively low frequencies in peripheral blood. A TCR beta motif made up of eight highly homologous amino acid variants appeared to be characteristic of blood from ankylosing spondylitis patients. Some of the motif variants had been reported before in the synovial fluid and blood of reactive arthritis patients, a finding that suggests common disease-initiation mechanisms.

About this clonotype itself: The specificity of this receptor is unknown. No base quality information exists; no much larger clone differs at one position.

Sequenced on an Illumina HiSeq 2500. Quantitative 5'-RACE with molecular barcodes was used to prepare TCR beta libraries. The study's own analysis went as follows. A new computational method based on a probabilistic model of VDJ rearrangement was used to identify disease-linked TCR variants. TCRdb reprocessed the public reads (quality trimming at Q25 with fastp, clone calling with MiXCR) and kept in-frame beta chains. Rows with a matching CDR3 protein are joined into one entry that keeps the most common DNA and genes. TCRdb's processing, not the study's, gives the V and J calls here. Counted in this sample were tens of thousands of distinct CDR3 sequences; roughly 8.5% of them appeared once. The ten largest clones take up approximately 30% of the sample. The germline V end is reduced by 6 bases and the J end by 4 bases; junction bases left unmatched: 14. From the cysteine through the phenylalanine, the CDR3 covers 17 amino acids. CDR3 DNA is the only sequence kept; it has 51 bases, read in frame from the first base.

Sequenced sample: blood, either unsorted or a sorted T cell fraction (not recorded which). The receptor was isolated from a male donor with ankylosing spondylitis. In this chain, TRBV12-3 or TRBV12-4 is recombined with TRBJ2-1, with 8 central nucleotides matching TRBD2. The encoded CDR3 is CASSHDYGTRSYNEQFF. In nucleotide form, the sequence is TGTGCCAGCAGCCATGACTACGGGACTAGGTCTTACAATGAGCAGTTCTTC.